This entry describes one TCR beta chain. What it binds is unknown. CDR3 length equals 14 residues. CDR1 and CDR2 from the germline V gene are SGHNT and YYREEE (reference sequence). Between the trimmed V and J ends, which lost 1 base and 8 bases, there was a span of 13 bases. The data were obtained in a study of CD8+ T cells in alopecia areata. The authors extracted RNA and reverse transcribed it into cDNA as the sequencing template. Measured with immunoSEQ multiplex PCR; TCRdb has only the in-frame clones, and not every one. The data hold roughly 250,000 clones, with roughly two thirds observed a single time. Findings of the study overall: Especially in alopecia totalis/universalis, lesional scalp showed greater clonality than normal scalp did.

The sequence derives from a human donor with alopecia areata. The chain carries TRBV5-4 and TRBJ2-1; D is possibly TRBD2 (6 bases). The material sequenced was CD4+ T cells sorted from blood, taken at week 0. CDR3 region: CASSLTGEAHEQFF. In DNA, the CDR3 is TGTGCCAGCAGCTTGACGGGGGAGGCCCATGAGCAGTTCTTC.